This T cell receptor (beta chain) was sequenced for a study of OX40 agonist ivuxolimab in advanced cancers. Study-wide background: Ivuxolimab, which is an agonistic anti-OX40 (CD134) antibody, was administered to the patients. Participants could have had prior anti-PD-1, anti-PD-L1 or anti-CTLA-4 therapy, and roughly 40% had some.

The germline V and J ends were trimmed by 5 bases and 4 bases, with 6 bases remaining between them. The V gene's germline CDR1 is LGHNA and CDR2 YNFKEQ. This CDR3 has 11 residues. TCRdb's copy holds only in-frame clones and misses some; the assay was immunoSEQ multiplex PCR. Of approximately 51,000 clones in the sample, about 80% were seen once. The chain couples TRBV4-2 to TRBJ2-7; D unresolved. Specimen: CD4+ or CD8+ T cells sorted from blood, collected in a trial of the OX40 agonist ivuxolimab. This TCR came from an adult with an advanced solid tumor such as melanoma, head and neck, liver or kidney cancer. CDR3 sequence (DNA): TGTGCCAGCAGCTTGCTATACGAGCAGTACTTC. Its protein is CASSLLYEQYF.